Following are 2 T cell receptor beta chains from one sample sequenced in a study of T cell repertoires in cytomegalovirus infection. These TCRs' antigens remain unknown. TCRdb itself ran the reads through MiXCR, one entry per CDR3 protein. This table has around 99,000 distinct CDR3 sequences, about 30% appearing once. Sequenced here: CD8+ T cells from cultured PBMCs, sampled from culture after CMV antigen stimulation. These TCRs come from a human donor in good health (CMV status not recorded). Some clones in this sample may be carry-over from other donors' samples.

J is TRBJ1-5 and V is TRBV6-1; D ambiguous. With 2 bases removed from V and 7 bases from J, the gap between germline ends came to 12 bases. Germline loops: CDR1 MNHNS, CDR2 SASEGT. The CDR3 spans 14 residues. The CDR3 nucleotides are TGTGCCAGCAGTGAATATTTAGGAGGGCAGCCCCAGCATTTT. Residues: CASSEYLGGQPQHF.

A few counts support this clonotype. The junction does not match germline at one end; this may be a read error. The chain links TRBV12-3 or TRBV12-4 to TRBJ2-5; unclear D gene. This CDR3 comprises 14 residues. The DNA for the CDR3 is TGTGCTAGCAGTTTAATGGGAAACGGGGAGACCCAGTACTTC. Its protein is CASSLMGNGETQYF.